Presented here are 7 T cell receptor beta chains from one specimen sequenced in a study of a mutant IDH1 vaccine in newly diagnosed glioma (dated by TCRdb to the early 2020s). No antigen has been identified for these receptors. The time point label, read with the paper, signifies: week 23, last vaccination. Each vaccine dose was 300 ug of a 20-mer mutant IDH1 peptide in Montanide, given subcutaneously with topical imiquimod. The receptor library was made with the immunoSEQ multiplex PCR assay. The table was pulled from immuneACCESS by TCRdb, which kept in-frame rearrangements only. Such tables lose some clones; where checked, under half of the loss comes from unresolved V genes, and the rest has no known cause. This sample gives tens of thousands of clones in total; about 91% of them show up just once. The ten largest clones represent 3% to 4% of the sample. The sample here was PBMCs, taken from a glioma patient whose treatment included an IDH1 peptide vaccine. These receptors came from a man aged 50-59 years with glioma.

The V and J genes are TRBV6-6 and TRBJ1-2; a possible D gene is TRBD1 (6 bases). The CDR3 consists of 14 residues. Germline CDR1 reads MNHNY; CDR2 reads SVGAGI (reference sequence). V dropped 10 bases and J dropped 0 bases, with 15 bases sitting between them. The CDR3 bases are TGTGCCACCCGACAGGAGTCGACTAACTATGGCTACACCTTC. Encoded protein: CATRQESTNYGYTF.

The chain carries TRBV4-2 and TRBJ2-2; 9 bases match TRBD1. CDR3 length: 17 residues. CDR1 and CDR2 from the germline V gene are LGHNA and YNFKEQ. V was clipped by 1 base and J by 5 bases; unmatched bases: 8. Here the CDR3 reads CASSQVAGTGWTGELFF. As DNA, the CDR3 is TGTGCCAGCAGCCAAGTAGCCGGGACAGGGTGGACCGGGGAGCTGTTTTTT.

V gene TRBV6-1 combines with J gene TRBJ1-6; no clear D gene. V was cut by 3 bases and J by 9 bases, with 21 bases left in between. Germline-derived CDR1 and CDR2 are MNHNS and SASEGT. CDR3 length equals 17 residues. This CDR3 is CASSEFVRRSLGSPLHF. The CDR3 DNA is TGTGCCAGCAGTGAGTTTGTGAGGAGATCATTGGGTTCACCCCTCCACTTT.

CDR3 nucleotides: TGTGCCAGCAGTGACCCGGACAGGGGGCGAGTAAGAATATATGGCTACACCTTC. This encodes CASSDPDRGRVRIYGYTF. J is TRBJ1-2 and V is TRBV2; 11 positions match TRBD1. Germline CDR1 reads SNHLY; CDR2 reads FYNNEI. The CDR3 consists of 18 residues. V gave up 3 bases and J gave up 5 bases; unmatched junction bases: 14.

This clone was detected only a few times. The chain carries TRBV6-5 and TRBJ1-1; the D is unclear. The length of the CDR3 is 13 residues. V gave up 2 bases and J gave up 0 bases, with 4 bases separating them. Germline V gives CDR1 MNHEY, CDR2 SVGAGI. The CDR3, as DNA: TGTGCCAGCAGTTACGGGATGAACACTGAAGCTTTCTTT. The encoded protein is CASSYGMNTEAFF.

The chain carries TRBV7-2 and TRBJ2-7; TRBD2 matches 11 bases. The V gene's germline CDR1 is SGHTA and CDR2 FQGNSA. After removal of 5 bases from V and 4 bases from J, the junction contained 13 bases not matched to a gene. This CDR3 is built from 17 residues. The CDR3 loop is CASSPAAISGGGYEQYF. CDR3 nucleotide sequence: TGTGCCAGCAGCCCCGCCGCGATTAGCGGGGGGGGATACGAGCAGTACTTC.

The chain has TRBV6-1 and TRBJ1-2; TRBD1 matches 12 bases. Germline values: CDR1 MNHNS, CDR2 SASEGT. J gave up 7 bases and V 4 bases, and 7 bases lay outside the gene matches. The CDR3 extends over 15 amino acids. The CDR3 spells CASSVTGQGARGYTF. CDR3 nucleotide sequence: TGTGCCAGCAGTGTCACGGGACAGGGGGCGCGTGGCTACACCTTC.